These 20 T cell receptor beta chains came from one sample sequenced in a study of blood T cell repertoires in COVID-19. The repertoire was sequenced with immunoSEQ multiplex PCR; TCRdb's copy has only in-frame clones and lacks some. Among approximately 210,000 clones listed, more than 75% were seen once. Input material: peripheral blood. These receptors were obtained from a woman in her thirties or forties with acute or convalescent COVID-19.

The chain carries TRBV6-2 or TRBV6-3 and TRBJ2-7; tentative D call: TRBD2 (6 bases). V was clipped by 3 bases and J by 0 bases, with 15 bases between them. This CDR3 has 16 amino acids. Germline-derived CDR1 and CDR2 are MNHEY and SVGEGT. The CDR3 nucleotides read TGTGCCAGCAGTTATTCCACGGGACTTAACTCCTACGAGCAGTACTTC. Its translation: CASSYSTGLNSYEQYF.

The chain links TRBV7-9 to TRBJ1-4, with 8 bases aligning to TRBD1. The trim removed 2 bases at V and 1 base at J, leaving 9 bases unmatched. Germline V gene sequence: CDR1 SEHNR, CDR2 FQNEAQ (reference sequence). This CDR3 comprises 18 residues. As DNA, the CDR3 is TGTGCCAGCAGCTTACTCGGCAGGGGGCTTGTAACTAATGAAAAACTGTTTTTT. This translates into CASSLLGRGLVTNEKLFF.

The chain uses TRBV5-1 and TRBJ2-1; weak D call: TRBD1 (5 bases). The V gene's germline CDR1 is SGHRS and CDR2 YFSETQ. The CDR3 consists of 15 residues. The germline V and J ends were trimmed by 2 bases and 6 bases, with 15 bases remaining between them. The CDR3 sequence is CASSLGAGFSNEQFF. The DNA of the CDR3 is TGCGCCAGCAGCTTAGGGGCCGGGTTCAGCAATGAGCAGTTCTTC.

This chain links TRBV6-5 with TRBJ2-7, with D tentatively TRBD2 (5 bases). V was cut by 7 bases and J by 6 bases, with 13 bases left in between. Germline V gene data show CDR1 as MNHEY and CDR2 as SVGAGI. The CDR3 has 12 amino acids. CDR3 loop: CASISEGGEQYF. The CDR3 nucleotides are TGTGCCAGCATATCTGAAGGAGGCGAGCAGTACTTC.

The rearrangement joins TRBV6-5 to TRBJ2-7, with TRBD1 matching over 11 bases. V lost 0 bases to trimming and J lost 8 bases; unmatched junction nucleotides: 9. Germline V gene sequence: CDR1 MNHEY, CDR2 SVGAGI. The CDR3 extends over 16 amino acids. The CDR3 nucleotides read TGTGCCAGCAGTTACTCCCCGGCCGGGACAGGGGGAAAGCAGTACTTC. This sequence encodes CASSYSPAGTGGKQYF.

The gene calls are TRBV3-1 (or the pseudogene TRBV3-2) and TRBJ1-4, with unresolved D. CDR1 and CDR2 (germline): LGHDT, YNNKEL (reference sequence). Trimming pared 3 bases from V and 0 bases from J, leaving 2 bases between. The CDR3 consists of 13 residues. CDR3 DNA sequence: TGTGCCAGCAGCCACTCAACTAATGAAAAACTGTTTTTT. Residues: CASSHSTNEKLFF.

CDR3 amino acids: CASRAGMNTEAFF. As DNA, the CDR3 is TGTGCCAGCAGGGCAGGGATGAACACTGAAGCTTTCTTT. J is TRBJ1-1 and V is TRBV6-4; possible D gene TRBD1, 5 bases. The CDR3 extends over 13 amino acids. Looked up from germline, CDR1 is MRHNA and CDR2 is SNTAGT. V was cut by 6 bases and J by 0 bases, with 8 bases left in between.

This clone was counted a single time. The chain is built from TRBV30 and TRBJ2-2, with D perhaps matching TRBD1 (6 bases). The CDR3 is made up of 16 amino acids. CDR1 is GTSNPN, CDR2 SVGIG, per germline (reference sequence). V lost 4 bases and J 2 bases, leaving 17 bases between the germline ends. The CDR3 coding sequence is TGTGCCTGGATCCAACCCGGGACATTCAACACCGGGGAGCTGTTTTTT. Residues: CAWIQPGTFNTGELFF. The variable domain in full, with the rest retrieved from reference TRBV30 and TRBJ2-2, is SQTIHQWPATLVQPVGSPLSLECTVEGTSNPNLYWYRQAAGRGLQLLFYSVGIGQISSEVPQNLSASRPQDRQFILSSKKLLLSDSGFYLCAWIQPGTFNTGELFFGEGSRLTVL.

The chain recombines TRBV29-1 with TRBJ2-5, with 7 bases fitting TRBD1. Germline V gene sequence: CDR1 SQVTM, CDR2 ANQGSEA. With 7 bases clipped from V and 1 base from J, the junction kept 12 bases outside the gene matches. The CDR3 is 15 amino acids. This chain's CDR3 is CSAGQATIFQETQYF. The CDR3 DNA reads as TGCAGCGCAGGACAGGCCACAATATTCCAAGAGACCCAGTACTTC.

The V call is TRBV11-2, the J call TRBJ2-7; no firm D call. Between the trimmed V and J ends, which lost 3 bases and 2 bases, there was a span of 8 bases. The CDR3 loop spans 13 amino acids. Germline V CDR1 and CDR2: SGHAT, FQNNGV. The CDR3 DNA reads as TGTGCCAGCAGCTTTTTCAGTACCTACGAGCAGTACTTC. It codes for CASSFFSTYEQYF.

V gene TRBV5-1 combines with J gene TRBJ2-7; 7 nucleotides match TRBD1. CDR3 length: 14 residues. V dropped 2 bases and J dropped 3; count of bases not matched to a gene: 5. CDR1 and CDR2 (germline): SGHRS, YFSETQ. The CDR3 DNA reads TGCGCCAGCAGCTTAATGGGACAGAACTACGAGCAGTACTTC. This sequence encodes CASSLMGQNYEQYF.

The chain employs TRBV5-4 and TRBJ2-7, with 10 nucleotides matching TRBD2. The V gene end was trimmed by 5 bases and the J gene end by 2 bases; junction bases not matched to a gene: 4. Germline CDR1 is SGHNT and CDR2 is YYREEE (reference sequence). This CDR3 contains 14 residues. The CDR3 here is CASSISGRAYEQYF. CDR3 sequence (DNA): TGTGCCAGCAGTATCAGCGGGAGGGCCTACGAGCAGTACTTC.

The chain combines TRBV18 with TRBJ2-2; the match to TRBD1 covers 9 bases. The CDR3 runs to 14 residues. Trimming removed 8 bases from V and 3 bases from J; junction bases left unmatched: 4. Per the germline V gene, CDR1 is KGHSH and CDR2 is LQKENI. The CDR3 DNA sequence: TGTGCCAGCCGGACAGGGGTCGACACCGGGGAGCTGTTTTTT. Encoded protein: CASRTGVDTGELFF.

The CDR3 DNA sequence: TGTGCCACCAGCAGATTTCCTAGCGGGGGTCGGGGGAATGAGCAGTTCTTC. This gives the protein CATSRFPSGGRGNEQFF. The chain links TRBV15 to TRBJ2-1; 10 nucleotides line up with TRBD2. The germline V gene has CDR1 LNHNV and CDR2 YYDKDF (reference sequence). Losses at the gene ends were 2 bases for V and 7 bases for J; bases not matched to a gene: 11. The CDR3 has 17 amino acids.

The chain has TRBV18 and TRBJ1-1; 7 bases line up with TRBD1. The CDR3 length is 15 residues. Germline lookup yields CDR1 KGHSH and CDR2 LQKENI. The ends lost 6 bases at V and 4 bases at J; junction bases unmatched: 11. CDR3 region: CASSEQAQGGTEAFF. The CDR3 DNA is TGTGCCAGCTCGGAACAGGCTCAGGGGGGCACTGAAGCTTTCTTT.

This clone was seen a handful of times. The chain recombines TRBV9 with TRBJ1-2; D unresolved. There are 11 residues in the CDR3. The V end was cut by 0 bases, the J end by 8 bases, with 5 bases between. The germline V gene encodes CDR1 SGDLS and CDR2 YYNGEE. CDR3 region: CASSVDGGYTF. DNA of the CDR3: TGTGCCAGCAGCGTAGACGGGGGCTACACCTTC.

This rearrangement joins TRBV4-1 to TRBJ1-5; no definite D call. This CDR3 has 15 amino acids. Germline CDR1 and CDR2: MGHRA and YSYEKL. The V gene lost 3 bases and the J gene lost 1 base, with 10 bases spanning the gap. CDR3 amino acids: CASSQGIGSNQPQHF. The CDR3 DNA is TGCGCCAGCAGCCAGGGCATTGGGAGCAATCAGCCCCAGCATTTT.

This clone has ten or more counts. V gene TRBV2 combines with J gene TRBJ2-1; TRBD2 aligns across 10 bases. The CDR3 sequence is 15 residues long. J lost 3 bases, V lost 4 bases, and 3 bases had no gene match. Looked up from germline, CDR1 is SNHLY and CDR2 is FYNNEI. CDR3 DNA: TGTGCCAGCAGTGGTCTAGCGGGGGTCTACAATGAGCAGTTCTTC. Translated, it gives CASSGLAGVYNEQFF.

V is TRBV25-1 and J is TRBJ2-7, with D tentatively TRBD1 (5 bases). From germline, CDR1 is MGHDK and CDR2 SYGVNS. CDR3 length equals 13 residues. Trimming shortened V by 6 bases and J by 5 bases, and 14 bases separated the two germline ends. This CDR3 reads CASRVTQGHEQYF. The CDR3 DNA reads as TGTGCCAGCAGAGTCACCCAGGGCCACGAGCAGTACTTC.

This chain links TRBV3-1 (or the pseudogene TRBV3-2) with TRBJ1-4; TRBD1 agrees at 9 bases. J gave up 6 bases and V 6 bases, and 5 bases lay outside the gene matches. The CDR3 has 14 amino acids. Germline V CDR1 and CDR2: LGHDT, YNNKEL (reference sequence). CDR3 region: CASRHRGLDEKLFF. CDR3 in DNA: TGTGCCAGCAGGCACAGGGGGCTTGATGAAAAACTGTTTTTT.